This T cell receptor beta chain was obtained from a study of blood T cell repertoires in COVID-19. Sequenced by immunoSEQ multiplex PCR; TCRdb stores in-frame clones only, minus some. Of some 99,000 clones in the sample, over 70% were seen once. V was shortened by 5 bases and J by 0 bases, with 23 bases between the two germline ends. The germline V gene encodes CDR1 SGHRS and CDR2 YFSETQ. CDR3 length equals 18 residues. The sequence came from a human donor in a cohort sampled during active or convalescent COVID-19. The chain combines TRBV5-1 with TRBJ1-1; perhaps TRBD1 as D (5 bases). Sequenced input: peripheral blood. CDR3 residues: CASRPGRDGSSMNTEAFF. The CDR3 bases are TGCGCCAGCAGGCCCGGCCGGGACGGGAGTTCCATGAACACTGAAGCTTTCTTT.